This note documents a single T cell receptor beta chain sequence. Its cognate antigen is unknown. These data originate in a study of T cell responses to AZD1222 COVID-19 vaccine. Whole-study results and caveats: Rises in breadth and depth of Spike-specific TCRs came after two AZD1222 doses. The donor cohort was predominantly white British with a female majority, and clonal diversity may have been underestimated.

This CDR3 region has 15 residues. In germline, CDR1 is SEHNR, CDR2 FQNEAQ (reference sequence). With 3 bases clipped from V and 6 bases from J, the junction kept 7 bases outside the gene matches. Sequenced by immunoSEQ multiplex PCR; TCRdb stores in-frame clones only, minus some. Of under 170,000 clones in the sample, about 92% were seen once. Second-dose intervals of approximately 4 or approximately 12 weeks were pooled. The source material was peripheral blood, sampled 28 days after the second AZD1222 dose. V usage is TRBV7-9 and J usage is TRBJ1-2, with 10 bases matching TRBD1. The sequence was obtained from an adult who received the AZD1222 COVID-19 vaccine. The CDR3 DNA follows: TGTGCCAGCAGCTTTATGGGACAGGGGTTTAATGGCTACACCTTC. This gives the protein CASSFMGQGFNGYTF.